The 5 T cell receptor beta chains presented below share a single source sample, sequenced in a study of cytomegalovirus exposure and HLA in healthy donors (dated by TCRdb to between 2016 and 2019). Library construction relied on the immunoSEQ multiplex PCR assay. The multiplex PCR relied on a mix of 60 forward primers for TCR Vbeta segments and 13 reverse primers for TCR Jbeta segments. TCRdb mirrors the immuneACCESS table, restricted to in-frame sequences. Some clones are absent from its copies; in checked studies, under half trace to an unresolved V gene, and the reason for the others is unknown. In all, the sample holds approximately 160,000 clones, and over 80% of those were seen once. The ten most abundant clones make up approximately 1.5% of the sample. The sequencing input was PBMCs. The origin of the receptors is a girl between 10 and 17 years old in good health and CMV-seropositive.

This rearrangement joins TRBV28 to TRBJ1-4; D perhaps matches TRBD1 (5 bases). Germline V gene sequence: CDR1 MDHEN, CDR2 SYDVKM. The CDR3 spans 9 residues. Trimming cost V 8 bases and J 12 bases, with 7 bases left between them. CDR3 loop: CASGGELFF. The CDR3 DNA follows: TGTGCCAGCGGGGGGGAACTGTTTTTT.

The rearrangement links TRBV27 to TRBJ2-7, with D tentatively TRBD2 (6 bases). This CDR3 contains 16 residues. V shed 0 bases and J shed 7 bases, with 19 bases lying between them. Germline values: CDR1 MNHEY, CDR2 SMNVEV (reference sequence). As DNA, the CDR3 is TGTGCCAGCAGTTTATCTACGTGGGGCGGCGCGGGGGAGCAGTACTTC. Residues: CASSLSTWGGAGEQYF.

This clone turned up a few times. The CDR3 sequence: CASSLRSSARGEAFF. The CDR3 bases are TGTGCCAGCAGCTTAAGGTCATCAGCAAGGGGTGAAGCTTTCTTT. The chain has TRBV13 and TRBJ1-1, with D perhaps TRBD1 (5 bases). Germline V gives CDR1 PRHDT, CDR2 FYEKMQ (reference sequence). V was cut by 2 bases and J by 7 bases, with 17 bases left in between. This CDR3 has 15 amino acids. The entire variable domain, with the rest obtained from reference TRBV13 and TRBJ1-1, is as follows: AAGVIQSPRHLIKEKRETATLKCYPIPRHDTVYWYQQGPGQDPQFLISFYEKMQSDKGSIPDRFSAQQFSDYHSELNMSSLELGDSALYFCASSLRSSARGEAFFGQGTRLTVV.

J is TRBJ2-1 and V is TRBV5-1; D perhaps matches TRBD2 (5 bases). Germline values: CDR1 SGHRS, CDR2 YFSETQ. With 0 bases removed from V and 10 bases from J, the gap between germline ends came to 5 bases. The CDR3 has 11 amino acids. The CDR3 loop reads CASSLGGEQFF. The CDR3 nucleotides read TGCGCCAGCAGCTTGGGCGGGGAGCAGTTCTTC.

This clone was seen just once. J is TRBJ1-1 and V is TRBV7-8; D possibly corresponds to TRBD1 (5 bases). Trimming cost V 4 bases and J 0 bases, with 18 bases left between them. This CDR3 contains 17 residues. Germline-derived CDR1 and CDR2 are SGHVS and FQNEAQ. The CDR3 region has the DNA TGTGCCAGCAGCTCCCCCACAAGGGGAACGATGAACACTGAAGCTTTCTTT. Translated: CASSSPTRGTMNTEAFF.